The 25 T cell receptor beta chains presented below share a single source sample, sequenced in a study of regulatory T cells in long-lasting Graves disease. Sequencing libraries for TCR beta were prepared with iRepertoire HTBI primers and Arm-PCR of CDR3 regions. TCRdb reanalysed the multiplex PCR reads using MiXCR and keeps one entry per CDR3 protein. The sample holds 300,000 or so distinct CDR3 sequences, roughly a fifth seen once. Time point given: persistent/refractory GD, antithyroid drugs over 5 years with positive TRAb. PBMC-derived RNA was used for the TCR library. The sequences come from peripheral blood mononuclear cells (PBMCs), collected when the disease was refractory, from a patient treated with antithyroid drugs. The receptors were gathered from a female donor with Graves disease.

The chain carries TRBV7-9 and TRBJ1-5; 8 nucleotides match TRBD1. Trimming removed 0 bases from V and 9 bases from J; junction bases left unmatched: 7. The CDR3 runs to 15 residues. The germline V gene encodes CDR1 SEHNR and CDR2 FQNEAQ (reference sequence). CDR3 region: CASSLASSGTGPQHF. The CDR3 DNA reads as TGTGCCAGCAGCTTAGCTTCCTCCGGGACAGGGCCCCAGCATTTT.

The chain combines TRBV7-3 with TRBJ2-2; D might be TRBD2 (8 bases). There are 17 residues in the CDR3. Per the germline V gene, CDR1 is SGHTA and CDR2 is FQGTGA. Trimming cost V 5 bases and J 2 bases, with 18 bases left between them. The CDR3 reads CASSASGGGINTGELFF. The CDR3 nucleotides are TGTGCCAGCAGCGCCTCGGGAGGGGGCATCAACACCGGGGAGCTGTTTTTT. The variable domain in full, with the rest retrieved from reference TRBV7-3 and TRBJ2-2, is GAGVSQTPSNKVTEKGKYVELRCDPISGHTALYWYRQSLGQGPEFLIYFQGTGAADDSGLPNDRFFAVRPEGSVSTLKIQRTERGDSAVYLCASSASGGGINTGELFFGEGSRLTVL.

There are many counts of this clonotype. The chain is built from TRBV18 and TRBJ1-2; D unclear. From germline, CDR1 is KGHSH and CDR2 LQKENI. The V end was cut by 2 bases, the J end by 6 bases, with 10 bases between. The CDR3 has 13 residues. DNA of the CDR3: TGTGCCAGCTCACCAGGCCAGTTCGATGGCTACACCTTC. Amino acid sequence: CASSPGQFDGYTF.

This clonotype showed up just a few times. This chain links TRBV15 with TRBJ1-2, with TRBD1 matching over 11 bases. J lost 8 bases, V lost 5 bases, and 13 bases had no gene match. The CDR3 runs to 16 residues. Germline CDR1 reads LNHNV; CDR2 reads YYDKDF (reference sequence). The CDR3 loop is CATSPRTGGAPRGYTF. The CDR3 nucleotides read TGTGCCACCAGCCCCCGGACAGGGGGCGCCCCTCGGGGCTACACCTTC.

This chain joins TRBV19 and TRBJ1-6; TRBD1 matches 12 bases. Trimming took 5 bases from V and 7 from J; bases not matched to a gene: 3. Germline V gene sequence: CDR1 LNHDA, CDR2 SQIVND (reference sequence). The CDR3 runs to 15 residues. CDR3 in amino acids: CASSSGQGANSPLHF. CDR3 bases: TGTGCCAGTAGTTCGGGACAGGGGGCCAATTCACCCCTCCACTTT.

This clonotype was detected a few times. The chain couples TRBV7-9 to TRBJ2-6; no firm D call. Trimming stripped 6 bases from V and 0 bases from J, with 12 bases between. The germline V gene has CDR1 SEHNR and CDR2 FQNEAQ (reference sequence). The CDR3 covers 16 residues. This CDR3 is CASRASLFSGANVLTF. CDR3 sequence (DNA): TGTGCCAGCAGGGCCAGCCTCTTCTCTGGGGCCAACGTCCTGACTTTC.

This sequence joins TRBV6-2 or TRBV6-3 and TRBJ2-2; D is perhaps TRBD2 (6 bases). Trimming removed 5 bases at V and 3 bases at J, with 7 bases between. Per germline, CDR1 MNHEY and CDR2 SVGEGT. The CDR3 covers 13 residues. The DNA of the CDR3 is TGTGCCAGCAGTAGGGACTACACCGGGGAGCTGTTTTTT. It encodes CASSRDYTGELFF.

Concerning this clonotype itself: This may be a read error, as it is one base from a much larger clone. This chain connects TRBV11-1 to TRBJ2-2; the match to TRBD2 covers 10 bases. CDR3 length: 18 residues. Germline CDR1 is SGHAT and CDR2 is FQDESV (reference sequence). The CDR3: CASSQLAPSGGYTGEPFF. CDR3 DNA: TGTGCCAGCAGCCAACTAGCCCCTAGCGGGGGTTACACCGGGGAGCCGTTTTTT.

CDR3 sequence: CASVRNGYYGYTF. The CDR3 DNA reads TGTGCCAGCGTCAGGAACGGATACTATGGCTACACCTTC. The J gene is TRBJ1-2, the V gene TRBV12-3 or TRBV12-4; the D is unclear. This CDR3 region has 13 residues. V was shortened by 8 bases and J by 3 bases, with 13 bases between the two germline ends.

This clonotype showed up many times. CDR3 amino acids: CASSPPSSPLHF. The DNA for the CDR3 is TGTGCCAGCAGCCCCCCGTCGTCACCCCTCCACTTT. V usage is TRBV7-2 and J usage is TRBJ1-6; no firm D call. The ends were cut back, 5 bases at V and 10 bases at J, with 9 bases in the middle. Looked up from germline, CDR1 is SGHTA and CDR2 is FQGNSA. CDR3 length equals 12 residues.

The rearrangement uses TRBV7-9 and TRBJ2-1; TRBD1 might be the D (5 bases). V was pared by 5 bases and J by 3 bases, with 14 bases between. The CDR3 runs 15 residues. Germline loops: CDR1 SEHNR, CDR2 FQNEAQ (reference sequence). Here the CDR3 reads CASSEGDSVYNEQFF. The CDR3 DNA reads TGTGCCAGCAGCGAAGGAGACAGCGTCTACAATGAGCAGTTCTTC.

In the case of this clonotype: A much larger clonotype is one base distant, so this may be a read error. The chain uses TRBV6-1 and TRBJ2-5; possible D gene TRBD2, 6 bases. Germline values: CDR1 MNHNS, CDR2 SASEGT. The CDR3 runs 14 residues. Trimming took 8 bases from V and 5 from J, leaving 18 bases between them. CDR3 nucleotide sequence: TGTGCCAGCCATAACGGGCGGGGACGGGAGACCCAGTACTTC. Translation: CASHNGRGRETQYF.

This clonotype was detected only a few times. The rearrangement links TRBV20-1 to TRBJ2-7; 8 bases align to TRBD1. The V and J ends lost 5 bases and 5 bases, in that order; junction bases with no gene match: 5. The CDR3 has 12 amino acids. Germline V lookup: CDR1 DFQATT, CDR2 SNEGSKA (reference sequence). The CDR3: CSARRGLDEQYF. CDR3 bases: TGCAGTGCTCGCAGGGGGCTCGACGAGCAGTACTTC.

The genes are TRBV4-1 and TRBJ1-2, with a weak D call TRBD1 (6 bases). Germline V lookup: CDR1 MGHRA, CDR2 YSYEKL. With 0 bases removed from V and 0 bases from J, the gap between germline ends came to 11 bases. This CDR3 has 16 residues. The CDR3 region is CASSQEGGHANYGYTF. In DNA form, the CDR3 reads TGCGCCAGCAGCCAAGAGGGGGGGCACGCTAACTATGGCTACACCTTC.

As to this clonotype: This could be a read error, since a much larger clone is one nucleotide away. The chain joins TRBV6-2 or TRBV6-3 to TRBJ1-1; 9 positions agree with TRBD1. Looked up from germline, CDR1 is MNHEY and CDR2 is SVGEGT. The V segment lost 2 bases and the J segment 5 bases; nucleotides outside the gene matches: 6. The CDR3 spans 15 residues. The CDR3 DNA sequence: TGTGCCAGCAGTTACGGGAGACAGGGGGAAACTGAAGCTTTCTTT. This gives the protein CASSYGRQGETEAFF.

This clonotype was counted at least ten times. The CDR3: CASSLDGSRSGANVLTF. In DNA form, the CDR3 reads TGTGCCAGCAGCTTAGACGGCAGTCGCTCTGGGGCCAACGTCCTGACTTTC. This rearrangement joins TRBV7-2 to TRBJ2-6; D gene uncertain. From germline, CDR1 is SGHTA and CDR2 FQGNSA. CDR3 length: 17 residues. Trimming pared 1 base from V and 0 bases from J, leaving 10 bases between.

The table lists this clonotype with many counts. This rearrangement joins TRBV13 to TRBJ2-5; 13 bases fit TRBD2. V lost 6 bases and J lost 6; bases outside the gene matches: 7. Germline CDR1 PRHDT, CDR2 FYEKMQ (reference sequence). This CDR3 spans 15 amino acids. This CDR3 reads CASSSTSGRPQTQYF. CDR3 in DNA: TGTGCCAGCAGTTCGACTAGCGGGAGGCCTCAGACCCAGTACTTC.

This clonotype was observed many times. The chain is built from TRBV12-3 or TRBV12-4 and TRBJ1-2; no reliable D call. V was trimmed by 0 bases and J by 11 bases, leaving 16 bases between them. This CDR3 is 14 amino acids long. CDR3 sequence: CASSLATTSRQYTF. The CDR3 DNA sequence: TGTGCCAGCAGTTTAGCGACCACATCTCGCCAATACACCTTC.

To note about this clonotype: A far larger clone is off by one base, so a read error is likely. CDR3 nucleotides: TGTGCCAGCGGCATCGGCCTCAAAGAGACCCAGTACTTC. This codes for CASGIGLKETQYF. The chain joins TRBV6-2 or TRBV6-3 to TRBJ2-5; no clear D gene. V was cut by 8 bases and J by 3 bases, with 13 bases left in between. The length of the CDR3 is 13 residues. Germline CDR1 MNHEY, CDR2 SVGEGT.

CDR3 amino acids: CATSREGQGGDEQYF. The CDR3 DNA follows: TGTGCCACCAGCAGAGAGGGACAGGGCGGCGACGAGCAGTACTTC. V usage is TRBV15 and J usage is TRBJ2-7, with 9 nucleotides matching TRBD1. V shed 0 bases and J 5 bases; nucleotides not matched to a gene: 5. The germline V gene has CDR1 LNHNV and CDR2 YYDKDF (reference sequence). This CDR3 contains 15 residues.

This clonotype was recorded many times. The V and J genes are TRBV7-6 and TRBJ1-1; D is uncertain. Per germline, CDR1 SGHVS and CDR2 FNYEAQ. Trimming took 0 bases from V and 0 from J, leaving 5 bases between them. The CDR3 length is 14 residues. CDR3 in amino acids: CASSLARLNTEAFF. CDR3 coding DNA: TGTGCCAGCAGCTTAGCCAGGCTGAACACTGAAGCTTTCTTT.

In its sample, this clonotype was seen many times. CDR3 sequence reads: CASSLMAGGPPEQYF. As DNA, the CDR3 is TGTGCCAGCAGTTTAATGGCGGGAGGGCCGCCCGAGCAGTACTTC. The chain couples TRBV28 to TRBJ2-7, with 9 nucleotides matching TRBD2. The CDR3 has 15 residues. Per germline, CDR1 MDHEN and CDR2 SYDVKM. V was pared by 2 bases and J by 6 bases, with 8 bases of the junction left unmatched.

This clonotype was observed at least ten times. V gene TRBV27 combines with J gene TRBJ1-4, with 10 bases aligning to TRBD1. Trimming removed 4 bases from V and 6 bases from J; junction bases left unmatched: 2. This CDR3 spans 14 amino acids. CDR1 MNHEY and CDR2 SMNVEV come from the germline V gene (reference sequence). CDR3 bases: TGTGCCAGCAGTTCGGACAGGGGGGATGAAAAACTGTTTTTT. Translating it yields CASSSDRGDEKLFF. Full variable domain (rest looked up from reference TRBV27 and TRBJ1-4): EAQVTQNPRYLITVTGKKLTVTCSQNMNHEYMSWYRQDPGLGLRQIYYSMNVEVTDKGDVPEGYKVSRKEKRNFPLILESPSPNQTSLYFCASSSDRGDEKLFFGSGTQLSVL.

CDR3 sequence reads: CASSIQLAKNIQYF. The CDR3 DNA follows: TGTGCCAGTAGTATACAACTAGCGAAAAACATTCAGTACTTC. The chain is built from TRBV19 and TRBJ2-4; TRBD2 matches at 7 bases. Germline CDR1 reads LNHDA; CDR2 reads SQIVND (reference sequence). The CDR3 has 14 residues. With 2 bases clipped from V and 4 bases from J, the junction kept 2 bases outside the gene matches.

This clonotype has more than one count but fewer than ten. CDR3 residues: CASSLNGLSLDEQYF. In nucleotides, the CDR3 is TGTGCCAGCAGCTTGAATGGCCTATCCTTAGACGAGCAGTACTTC. The chain uses TRBV5-5 and TRBJ2-7; no definite D call. V dropped 1 base and J dropped 5 bases, with 16 bases sitting between them. The CDR3 contains 15 residues. The germline V gene has CDR1 SGHKS and CDR2 YYEKEE (reference sequence).